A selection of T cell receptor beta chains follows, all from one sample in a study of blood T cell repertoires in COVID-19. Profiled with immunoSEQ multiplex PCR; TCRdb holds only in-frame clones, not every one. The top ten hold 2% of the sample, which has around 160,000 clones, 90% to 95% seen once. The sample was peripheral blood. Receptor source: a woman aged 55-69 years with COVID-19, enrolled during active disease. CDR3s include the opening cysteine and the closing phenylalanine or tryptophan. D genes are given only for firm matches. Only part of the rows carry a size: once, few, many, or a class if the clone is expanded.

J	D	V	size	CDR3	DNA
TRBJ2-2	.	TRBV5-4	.	CASSPAGTLGGELFF	TGTGCCAGCAGCCCAGCCGGGACATTGGGCGGGGAGCTGTTTTTT
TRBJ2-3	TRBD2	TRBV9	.	CASSNVAGENTDTQYF	TGTGCCAGCAGCAATGTAGCGGGGGAAAACACAGATACGCAGTATTTT
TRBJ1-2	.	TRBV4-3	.	CASSQDAGIYGYTF	TGCGCCAGCAGCCAAGACGCAGGGATCTATGGCTACACCTTC
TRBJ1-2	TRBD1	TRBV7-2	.	CASSLGQVGSYTF	TGTGCCAGCAGCCTCGGACAGGTTGGGAGCTACACCTTC
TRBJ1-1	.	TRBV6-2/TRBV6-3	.	CASSSGVWTEAFF	TGTGCCAGCAGTTCCGGAGTGTGGACTGAAGCTTTCTTT
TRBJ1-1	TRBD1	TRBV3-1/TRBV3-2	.	CASSYRQGAEAFF	TGTGCCAGCAGCTATAGACAGGGAGCTGAAGCTTTCTTT
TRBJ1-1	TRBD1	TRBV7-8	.	CASSLPGQGKAFF	TGTGCCAGCAGCTTGCCGGGACAGGGGAAAGCTTTCTTT
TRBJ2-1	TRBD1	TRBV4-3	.	CASSQEFQGAGNEQFF	TGCGCCAGCAGCCAAGAGTTCCAGGGGGCTGGTAATGAGCAGTTCTTC
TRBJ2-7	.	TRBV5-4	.	CASSPTSGRDSGQYF	TGTGCCAGCAGCCCAACATCGGGGCGAGATAGCGGGCAGTACTTC
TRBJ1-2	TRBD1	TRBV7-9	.	CASSHRLGQGNHGYTF	TGTGCCAGCAGCCATCGACTTGGACAGGGGAATCATGGCTACACCTTC
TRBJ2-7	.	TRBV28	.	CASSPTGQITYEQYF	TGTGCCAGCAGTCCCACGGGACAAATAACCTACGAGCAGTACTTC
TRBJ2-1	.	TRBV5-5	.	CASSLVGRANEQFF	TGTGCCAGCAGCTTGGTAGGCAGGGCCAATGAGCAGTTCTTC
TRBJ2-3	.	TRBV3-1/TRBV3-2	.	CASSQVHSSTDTQYF	TGTGCCAGCAGCCAAGTTCACAGCTCCACAGATACGCAGTATTTT
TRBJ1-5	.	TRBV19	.	CASRAQGDQPQHF	TGTGCCAGTAGGGCGCAGGGTGACCAGCCCCAGCATTTT
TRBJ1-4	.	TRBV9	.	CASSPHRGEGEKLFF	TGTGCCAGCAGCCCTCACCGCGGCGAGGGAGAAAAACTGTTTTTT
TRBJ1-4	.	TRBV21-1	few	CASSKVGSQGFNEKLFF	TGTGCCAGCAGCAAAGTCGGGTCGCAGGGGTTTAATGAAAAACTGTTTTTT
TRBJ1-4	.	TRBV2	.	CASRRQSGATNEKLFF	TGTGCCAGCAGAAGGCAGTCGGGGGCAACTAATGAAAAACTGTTTTTT
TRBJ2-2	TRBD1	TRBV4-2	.	CASSRSDQGAGELFF	TGTGCCAGCAGCCGGTCTGATCAGGGGGCCGGGGAGCTGTTTTTT
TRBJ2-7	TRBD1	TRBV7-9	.	CASSLSLGTGSYEQYF	TGTGCCAGCAGCTTATCTTTGGGGACAGGGTCCTACGAGCAGTACTTC
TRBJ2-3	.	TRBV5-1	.	CASSLASVFPARVDTQYF	TGCGCCAGCAGCTTGGCCTCAGTCTTTCCGGCGCGGGTGGATACGCAGTATTTT
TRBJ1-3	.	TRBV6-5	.	CASRTTFSGNTIYF	TGTGCCAGCAGAACTACCTTCTCTGGAAACACCATATATTTT
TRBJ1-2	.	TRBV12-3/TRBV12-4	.	CASSLGEYGYTF	TGTGCCAGCAGTTTAGGAGAGTATGGCTACACCTTC
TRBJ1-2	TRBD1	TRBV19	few	CASSPRTLKGGNYGYTF	TGTGCCAGTAGCCCCCGGACATTAAAAGGGGGCAACTATGGCTACACCTTC
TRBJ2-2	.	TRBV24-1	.	CATSGGRRNTGELFF	TGTGCCACCAGTGGAGGAAGAAGGAACACCGGGGAGCTGTTTTTT
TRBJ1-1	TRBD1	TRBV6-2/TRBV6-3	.	CASSSRTGFNTEAFF	TGTGCCAGCAGCTCCAGGACAGGTTTCAACACTGAAGCTTTCTTT
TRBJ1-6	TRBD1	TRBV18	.	CASSPPQGDGSPLHF	TGTGCCAGCTCACCACCACAGGGGGACGGTTCACCCCTCCACTTT
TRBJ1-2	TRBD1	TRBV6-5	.	CASKGLGTGINGYTF	TGTGCCAGCAAAGGGTTGGGGACAGGGATCAATGGCTACACCTTC
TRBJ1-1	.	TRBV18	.	CASSPSEGNAEAFF	TGTGCCAGCTCACCAAGCGAGGGTAACGCTGAAGCTTTCTTT
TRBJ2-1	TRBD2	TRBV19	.	CASSMRGDLYNEQFF	TGTGCCAGTAGTATGCGGGGGGACCTTTACAATGAGCAGTTCTTC
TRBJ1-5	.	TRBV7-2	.	CASSPTSGAQHF	TGTGCCAGCAGCCCAACCTCCGGTGCCCAGCATTTT
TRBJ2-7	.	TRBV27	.	CASSLNPRGYEQYF	TGTGCCAGCAGTTTAAACCCTAGGGGGTACGAGCAGTACTTC
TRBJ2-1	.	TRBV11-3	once	CASSTNRYNEQFF	TGTGCCAGCAGCACTAACCGATACAATGAGCAGTTCTTC
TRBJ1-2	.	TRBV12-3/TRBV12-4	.	CASSGEAYGYTF	TGTGCCAGCAGTGGGGAGGCCTATGGCTACACCTTC
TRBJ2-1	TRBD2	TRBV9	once	CASSVAHSGPSFF	TGTGCCAGCAGCGTAGCTCATAGCGGGCCCTCGTTCTTC
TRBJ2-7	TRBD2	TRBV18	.	CASSPGLKLASSYEQYF	TGTGCCAGCTCACCGGGGTTGAAACTAGCGAGCTCCTACGAGCAGTACTTC
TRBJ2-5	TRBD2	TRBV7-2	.	CASSLGGTSRPETQYF	TGTGCCAGCAGCTTAGGCGGGACTAGTCGGCCCGAGACCCAGTACTTC
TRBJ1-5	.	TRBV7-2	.	CASSSQEHQPQHF	TGTGCCAGCAGCTCTCAGGAACATCAGCCCCAGCATTTT